These 24 T cell receptor beta chains were sequenced from one sample in a study of blood T cell repertoires in COVID-19. Measured with immunoSEQ multiplex PCR; TCRdb has only the in-frame clones, and not every one. The repertoire holds over 300,000 clones, with nearly 90% as singletons. Sequences were obtained from peripheral blood. The receptors were gathered from a man aged 18-30 years with active or convalescent COVID-19.

The J gene is TRBJ2-1, the V gene TRBV19; weak D call: TRBD2 (5 bases). This CDR3 has 15 amino acids. V was clipped by 6 bases and J by 4 bases, with 16 bases between them. Per germline, CDR1 LNHDA and CDR2 SQIVND (reference sequence). The CDR3 loop reads CASSLAFSSYNEQFF. The CDR3 DNA reads TGTGCCAGTAGCCTAGCCTTCAGTTCGTACAATGAGCAGTTCTTC. Full variable domain (outside the CDR3, taken from reference TRBV19 and TRBJ2-1): DGGITQSPKYLFRKEGQNVTLSCEQNLNHDAMYWYRQDPGQGLRLIYYSQIVNDFQKGDIAEGYSVSREKKESFPLTVTSAQKNPTAFYLCASSLAFSSYNEQFFGPGTRLTVL.

This clone occurred a few times. The chain recombines TRBV7-8 with TRBJ2-7, with unresolved D. V lost 5 bases to trimming and J lost 0 bases, with 8 bases between them. The CDR3 runs to 13 residues. Germline CDR1 and CDR2: SGHVS and FQNEAQ. DNA of the CDR3: TGTGCCAGCAGCCCTGGGCCCTCCTACGAGCAGTACTTC. Translated, it gives CASSPGPSYEQYF.

The chain carries TRBV11-3 and TRBJ1-6; D remains unclear. CDR1 SGHNT and CDR2 YENEEA come from the germline V gene. The CDR3 runs 16 residues. V lost 6 bases, J lost 0 bases, and 12 bases lay in between. The CDR3 DNA reads TGTGCCAGCAGTTACTCCGGGAGCTCCTATAATTCACCCCTCCACTTT. It encodes CASSYSGSSYNSPLHF.

The rearrangement links TRBV28 to TRBJ2-3, with D possibly matching TRBD2 (5 bases). This CDR3 has 14 residues. V was shortened by 8 bases and J by 0 bases, with 12 bases between the two germline ends. CDR1 and CDR2 from the germline V gene are MDHEN and SYDVKM. CDR3 region: CASVPAGSTDTQYF. CDR3 nucleotide sequence: TGTGCCAGCGTCCCGGCGGGCAGCACAGATACGCAGTATTTT.

The chain uses TRBV7-7 and TRBJ2-5; 7 nucleotides line up with TRBD1. The J segment lost 5 bases and the V segment lost 4 bases, leaving 10 bases of the junction unmatched. The CDR3 has 15 residues. Looked up from germline, CDR1 is SSHAT and CDR2 is FNYEAQ (reference sequence). The CDR3 loop reads CASSYNTGAGETQYF. In nucleotides, the CDR3 is TGTGCCAGCAGCTACAATACAGGGGCCGGGGAGACCCAGTACTTC.

The rearrangement joins TRBV5-4 to TRBJ1-4, with TRBD1 matching 10 bases. Per the germline V gene, CDR1 is SGHNT and CDR2 is YYREEE (reference sequence). CDR3 length equals 14 residues. J lost 6 bases, V lost 4 bases, and 3 bases had no gene match. The CDR3 sequence is CASSTGTGDEKLFF. DNA of the CDR3: TGTGCCAGCAGCACCGGGACAGGGGATGAAAAACTGTTTTTT.

The CDR3 protein is CASSQDPGTYNEQFF. The CDR3 coding sequence is TGTGCCAGCAGCCAAGACCCGGGTACCTACAATGAGCAGTTCTTC. The chain has TRBV3-1 (or the pseudogene TRBV3-2) and TRBJ2-1; D is unclear. Trimming shortened V by 0 bases and J by 2 bases, and 8 bases separated the two germline ends. This CDR3 contains 15 residues. Germline CDR1 is LGHDT and CDR2 is YNNKEL (reference sequence).

This chain joins TRBV7-2 and TRBJ2-7, with 12 bases fitting TRBD2. Germline CDR1 reads SGHTA; CDR2 reads FQGNSA. CDR3 length: 15 residues. With V trimmed by 5 bases and J by 7 bases, 9 bases remained unmatched. This CDR3 reads CASSPRTSGIGEQYF. CDR3 coding DNA: TGTGCCAGCAGCCCCAGGACTAGCGGGATAGGAGAGCAGTACTTC.

Only one count was recorded for this clone. V usage is TRBV6-1 and J usage is TRBJ1-2; TRBD1 aligns across 7 bases. Per germline, CDR1 MNHNS and CDR2 SASEGT. The CDR3 covers 14 residues. Germline trimming cut 7 bases from V and 2 bases from J; bases unmatched to any gene: 7. CDR3 protein: CASTKTGTNYGYTF. The DNA of the CDR3 is TGTGCCAGCACCAAGACAGGGACAAACTATGGCTACACCTTC.

The J gene is TRBJ1-1, the V gene TRBV6-4, with 7 bases fitting TRBD1. V was clipped by 5 bases and J by 4 bases; unmatched bases: 10. The CDR3 extends over 15 amino acids. The germline CDR1 and CDR2 sequences are MRHNA and SNTAGT. The DNA for the CDR3 is TGTGCCAGCAGTACCACAGGGGCACAAGGCACTGAAGCTTTCTTT. Its translation: CASSTTGAQGTEAFF.

The chain is built from TRBV7-8 and TRBJ1-4; D is unresolved. The CDR3 has 18 amino acids. V was clipped by 5 bases and J by 0 bases, with 19 bases between them. Germline CDR1 and CDR2: SGHVS and FQNEAQ. CDR3 nucleotides: TGTGCCAGCAGCCAAGACATACGACCTACCCCAACTAATGAAAAACTGTTTTTT. Its protein is CASSQDIRPTPTNEKLFF. Based on the CDR3 plus reference TRBV7-8 and TRBJ1-4, the full variable domain is GAGVSQSPRYKVAKRGQDVALRCDPISGHVSLFWYQQALGQGPEFLTYFQNEAQLDKSGLPSDRFFAERPEGSVSTLKIQRTQQEDSAVYLCASSQDIRPTPTNEKLFFGSGTQLSVL.

The rearrangement uses TRBV11-2 and TRBJ1-1; D is unresolved. Germline assignment: CDR1 SGHAT and CDR2 FQNNGV. This CDR3 comprises 13 residues. V was cut by 4 bases and J by 1 base, with 7 bases left in between. CDR3 region: CASSYLQNTEAFF. CDR3 nucleotide sequence: TGTGCCAGCAGCTATTTACAGAACACTGAAGCTTTCTTT.

The chain joins TRBV9 to TRBJ2-7; maybe TRBD2 (6 bases). This CDR3 region has 15 residues. Trimming took off 2 bases at V and 2 bases at J, with 14 bases between the two ends. In germline, CDR1 is SGDLS, CDR2 YYNGEE. The CDR3 nucleotides are TGTGCCAGCAGCGTTTCTCCTAGCGCAACCTACGAGCAGTACTTC. Translating it yields CASSVSPSATYEQYF.

This clone was seen only once. CDR3 amino acids: CATSDWTGEEDGYTF. DNA of the CDR3: TGTGCCACCAGTGATTGGACAGGGGAGGAGGATGGCTACACCTTC. The J gene is TRBJ1-2, the V gene TRBV24-1, with TRBD1 matching over 9 bases. The CDR3 loop spans 15 amino acids. Germline V lookup: CDR1 KGHDR, CDR2 SFDVKD. J gave up 6 bases and V 2 bases, and 6 bases lay outside the gene matches.

V is TRBV28 and J is TRBJ2-7; perhaps TRBD1 as D (5 bases). CDR1 is MDHEN and CDR2 is SYDVKM in the germline V gene. The V end lost 5 bases, the J end lost 5 bases, and 7 bases lay between the germline ends. The CDR3 consists of 11 residues. This chain's CDR3 is CASSLRDEQYF. CDR3 nucleotides: TGTGCCAGCAGTCTCAGGGACGAGCAGTACTTC. The full variable domain, with the rest looked up from reference TRBV28 and TRBJ2-7, is DVKVTQSSRYLVKRTGEKVFLECVQDMDHENMFWYRQDPGLGLRLIYFSYDVKMKEKGDIPEGYSVSREKKERFSLILESASTNQTSMYLCASSLRDEQYFGPGTRLTVT.

This chain links TRBV12-3 or TRBV12-4 with TRBJ2-7; TRBD1 matches 11 bases. J gave up 5 bases and V 6 bases, and 3 bases lay outside the gene matches. The CDR3 is 13 residues long. CDR3 in DNA: TGTGCCAGCAGGAGGACAGGGGGCCACGAGCAGTACTTC. It specifies CASRRTGGHEQYF.

The V and J genes are TRBV12-3 or TRBV12-4 and TRBJ1-1, with a possible D match to TRBD1 (5 bases). CDR3 length equals 11 residues. V lost 7 bases to trimming and J lost 11 bases, with 14 bases between them. The CDR3 sequence is CASTEAGGAFF. The CDR3 nucleotides read TGTGCCAGCACCGAGGCGGGGGGGGCTTTCTTT.

This clone was seen just once. The rearrangement links TRBV11-2 to TRBJ2-1; a weak D match, TRBD2 (6 bases). The ends were cut back, 2 bases at V and 6 bases at J, with 14 bases in the middle. Germline CDR1 SGHAT, CDR2 FQNNGV. The CDR3 totals 15 residues. CDR3 loop: CASSLSVAEGNEQFF. For the CDR3, the DNA is TGTGCCAGCAGCTTATCGGTAGCGGAGGGCAATGAGCAGTTCTTC.

This chain uses TRBV27 with TRBJ1-3; 9 bases align to TRBD1. Trimming removed 6 bases from V and 9 bases from J; junction bases left unmatched: 6. The CDR3 runs to 13 residues. CDR1 is MNHEY, CDR2 SMNVEV, per germline (reference sequence). CDR3 loop: CASRGQGASTIYF. The DNA of the CDR3 is TGTGCCAGCAGGGGACAGGGAGCAAGCACCATATATTTT.

The J gene is TRBJ1-4, the V gene TRBV4-3; TRBD1 is a possible D gene (6 bases). Trimming pared 0 bases from V and 1 base from J, leaving 21 bases between. CDR1 is LGHNA and CDR2 is YSLEER in the germline V gene. This CDR3 has 20 amino acids. The DNA of the CDR3 is TGCGCCAGCAGCCAAGATGGGCCAAGGGGGTCGGGAGGAACTAATGAAAAACTGTTTTTT. As protein: CASSQDGPRGSGGTNEKLFF.

This clone appeared a few times. This chain connects TRBV3-1 (or the pseudogene TRBV3-2) to TRBJ1-1, with D perhaps TRBD1 (6 bases). Germline loops: CDR1 LGHDT, CDR2 YNNKEL (reference sequence). V lost 1 base and J 8 bases, leaving 8 bases between the germline ends. This CDR3 is 12 amino acids long. CDR3 DNA sequence: TGTGCCAGCAGCCAAGTTGGGACAGAAGCTTTCTTT. It yields the protein CASSQVGTEAFF.

CDR3 residues: CAWSVGSGRNQPQHF. Written as DNA, the CDR3 is TGTGCCTGGAGTGTAGGCTCTGGGAGAAATCAGCCCCAGCATTTT. The rearrangement uses TRBV30 and TRBJ1-5, with D hard to call. CDR3 length: 15 amino acids. Germline assignment: CDR1 GTSNPN and CDR2 SVGIG (reference sequence). With 0 bases removed from V and 4 bases from J, the gap between germline ends came to 13 bases.

This chain joins TRBV9 and TRBJ2-2; a weak D match, TRBD1 (6 bases). The CDR3 is 14 residues long. V lost 4 bases, J lost 6 bases, and 13 bases lay in between. Germline-derived CDR1 and CDR2 are SGDLS and YYNGEE. Written as DNA, the CDR3 is TGTGCCAGCAGCCCCCAACAGGGATCCGGGGAGCTGTTTTTT. Translated: CASSPQQGSGELFF.

With respect to this clone: Other DNA sequences in this sample translate to the same CDR3. The chain has TRBV11-2 and TRBJ2-7; D is ambiguous. Germline V lookup: CDR1 SGHAT, CDR2 FQNNGV. CDR3 length equals 13 residues. Trimming removed 0 bases from V and 2 bases from J, with 5 bases in between. Written as DNA, the CDR3 is TGTGCCAGCAGCTTAGATGCAGCCTACGAGCAGTACTTC. The encoded protein is CASSLDAAYEQYF.